This T cell receptor (beta chain) emerged from a study of vaccination and CD4 T cells after COVID-19. Study-wide background: The cells were exposed to overlapping spike peptides originating from SARS-CoV-2, HCoV-NL63, HCoV-OC43 and HCoV-229E for stimulation.

Cultured CD4+ T cell DNA underwent sequencing with the Oncomine TCR Beta short-read assay. From cultured CD4+ T cells, genomic DNA was extracted. TCRdb used MiXCR to reprocess the PCR reads, holding one entry per CDR3 protein. There are approximately 9,400 distinct CDR3 sequences in the sample; roughly 33% occur only once, and about 22% lies in the top ten. Germline V gene sequence: CDR1 SNHLY, CDR2 FYNNEI. The CDR3 has 12 amino acids. Trimming stripped 7 bases from V and 3 bases from J, with 10 bases between. Concerning this clonotype itself: Its antigen is not known.

Stated treatment: approximately 9-day PBMC culture with coronavirus spike peptide pools or control peptides (ViraFEST assay). Prior to the COVID-19 pandemic (2011-2018), the unexposed donor's CD4+ T cells were collected. This chain uses TRBV2 with TRBJ2-7, with D unclear. The clonotype comes from a human donor in good health. Sample: CD4+ T cells from blood, cultured in vitro. Here the CDR3 DNA reads TGTGCCAGCAAGGACCTAAACTACGAGCAGTACTTC. As protein: CASKDLNYEQYF.